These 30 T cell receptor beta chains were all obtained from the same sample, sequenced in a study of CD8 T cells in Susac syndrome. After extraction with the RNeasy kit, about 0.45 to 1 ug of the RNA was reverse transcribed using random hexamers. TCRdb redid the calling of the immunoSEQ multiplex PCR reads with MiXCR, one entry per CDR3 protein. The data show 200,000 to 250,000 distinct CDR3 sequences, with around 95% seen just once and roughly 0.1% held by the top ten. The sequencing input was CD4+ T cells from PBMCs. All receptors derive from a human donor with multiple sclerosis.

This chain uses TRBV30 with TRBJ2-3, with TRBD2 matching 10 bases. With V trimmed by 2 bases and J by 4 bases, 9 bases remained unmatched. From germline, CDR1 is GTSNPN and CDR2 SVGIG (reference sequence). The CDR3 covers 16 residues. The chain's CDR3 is CAWSTSLAGTPDTQYF. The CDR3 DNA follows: TGTGCCTGGAGTACTTCACTAGCGGGGACGCCAGATACGCAGTATTTT. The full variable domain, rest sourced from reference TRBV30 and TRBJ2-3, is SQTIHQWPATLVQPVGSPLSLECTVEGTSNPNLYWYRQAAGRGLQLLFYSVGIGQISSEVPQNLSASRPQDRQFILSSKKLLLSDSGFYLCAWSTSLAGTPDTQYFGPGTRLTVL.

CDR3 residues: CATSRDRNTEAFF. DNA of the CDR3: TGTGCCACCAGCAGAGATCGTAACACTGAAGCTTTCTTT. This rearrangement joins TRBV15 to TRBJ1-1; D remains unclear. Per the germline V gene, CDR1 is LNHNV and CDR2 is YYDKDF (reference sequence). Trimming removed 0 bases from V and 2 bases from J, with 4 bases in between. This CDR3 comprises 13 residues.

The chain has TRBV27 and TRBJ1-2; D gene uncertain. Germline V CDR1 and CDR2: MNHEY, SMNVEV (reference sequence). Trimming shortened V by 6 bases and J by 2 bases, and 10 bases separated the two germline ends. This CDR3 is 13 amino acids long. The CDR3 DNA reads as TGTGCCAGCAGATCAGGTTGGAACTATGGCTACACCTTC. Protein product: CASRSGWNYGYTF.

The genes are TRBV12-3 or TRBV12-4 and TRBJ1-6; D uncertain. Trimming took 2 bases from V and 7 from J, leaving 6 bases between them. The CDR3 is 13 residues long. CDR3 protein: CASSLSTNSPLHF. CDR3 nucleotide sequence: TGTGCCAGCAGTTTATCGACCAATTCACCCCTCCACTTT.

The CDR3 nucleotides are TGTGCCTGGAGTCCCGGACAGGGGTGGGGCTACACCTTC. It is translated as CAWSPGQGWGYTF. V is TRBV30 and J is TRBJ1-2; TRBD1 matches 9 bases. Germline V gene lookup returns CDR1 GTSNPN and CDR2 SVGIG (reference sequence). Trimming at V came to 2 bases and at J to 8 bases, leaving 6 bases not matched to a gene. This CDR3 comprises 13 residues.

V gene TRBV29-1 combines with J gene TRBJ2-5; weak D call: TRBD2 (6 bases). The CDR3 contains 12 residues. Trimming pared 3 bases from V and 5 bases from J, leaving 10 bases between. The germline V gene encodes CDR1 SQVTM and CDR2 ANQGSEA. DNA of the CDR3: TGCAGCGTTGATACTAGCTCGGAGACCCAGTACTTC. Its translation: CSVDTSSETQYF.

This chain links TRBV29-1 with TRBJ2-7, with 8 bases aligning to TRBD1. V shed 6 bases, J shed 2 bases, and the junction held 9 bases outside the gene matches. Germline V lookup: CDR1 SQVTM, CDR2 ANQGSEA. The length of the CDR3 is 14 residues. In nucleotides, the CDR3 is TGCAGCGTGATCCCACAGGGGGGTACCTACGAGCAGTACTTC. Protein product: CSVIPQGGTYEQYF.

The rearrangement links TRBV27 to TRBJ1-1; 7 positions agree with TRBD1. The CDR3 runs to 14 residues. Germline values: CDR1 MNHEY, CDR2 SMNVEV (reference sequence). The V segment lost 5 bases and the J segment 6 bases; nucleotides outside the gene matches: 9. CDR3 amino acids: CASSARQGNAEAFF. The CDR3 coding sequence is TGTGCCAGCAGTGCCCGACAGGGAAACGCTGAAGCTTTCTTT.

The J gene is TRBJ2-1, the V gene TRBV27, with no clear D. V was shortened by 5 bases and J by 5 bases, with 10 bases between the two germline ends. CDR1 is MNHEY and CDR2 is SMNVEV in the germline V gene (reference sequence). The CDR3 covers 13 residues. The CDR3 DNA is TGTGCCAGCAGTGCCACGAAAGACAATGAGCAGTTCTTC. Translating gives CASSATKDNEQFF.

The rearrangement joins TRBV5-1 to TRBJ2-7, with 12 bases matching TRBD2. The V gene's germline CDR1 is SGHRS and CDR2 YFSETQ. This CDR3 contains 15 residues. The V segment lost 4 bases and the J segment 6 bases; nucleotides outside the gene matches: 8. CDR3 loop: CASSRRLAGEAEQYF. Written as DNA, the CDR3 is TGCGCCAGCAGCAGAAGACTAGCGGGAGAAGCCGAGCAGTACTTC.

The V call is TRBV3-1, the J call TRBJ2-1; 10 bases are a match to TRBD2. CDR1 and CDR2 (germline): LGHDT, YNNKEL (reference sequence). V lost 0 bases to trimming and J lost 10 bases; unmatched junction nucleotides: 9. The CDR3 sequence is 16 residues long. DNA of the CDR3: TGTGCCAGCAGCCAAGAAGCGGGGGGGCTGTCGGGAGAGCAGTTCTTC. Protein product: CASSQEAGGLSGEQFF.

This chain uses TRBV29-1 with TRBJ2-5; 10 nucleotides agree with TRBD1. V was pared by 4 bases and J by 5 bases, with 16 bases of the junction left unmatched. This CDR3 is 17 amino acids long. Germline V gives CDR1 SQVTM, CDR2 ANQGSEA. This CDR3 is CSVAGGAGTGVVETQYF. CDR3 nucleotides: TGCAGCGTTGCCGGTGGGGCAGGGACAGGGGTCGTGGAGACCCAGTACTTC.

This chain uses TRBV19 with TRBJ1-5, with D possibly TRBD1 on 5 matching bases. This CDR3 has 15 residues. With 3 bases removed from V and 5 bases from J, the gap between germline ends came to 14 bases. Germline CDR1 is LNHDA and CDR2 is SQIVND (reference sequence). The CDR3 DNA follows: TGTGCCAGTAGTATCCCCATAGTGGGGGATCAGCCCCAGCATTTT. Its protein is CASSIPIVGDQPQHF.

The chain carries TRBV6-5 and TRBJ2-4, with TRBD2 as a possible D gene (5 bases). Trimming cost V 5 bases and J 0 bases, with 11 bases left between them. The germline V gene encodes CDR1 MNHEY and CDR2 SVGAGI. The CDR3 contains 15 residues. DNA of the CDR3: TGTGCCAGCAGTCTCGCCGCGGGAGCCAAAAACATTCAGTACTTC. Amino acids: CASSLAAGAKNIQYF.

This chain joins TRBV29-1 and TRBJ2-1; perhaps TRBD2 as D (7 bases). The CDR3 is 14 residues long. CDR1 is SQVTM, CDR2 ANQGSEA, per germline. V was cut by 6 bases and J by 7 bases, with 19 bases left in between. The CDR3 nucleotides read TGCAGCGTCCGCTGGGAGGGGGTTTTTAATGAGCAGTTCTTC. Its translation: CSVRWEGVFNEQFF.

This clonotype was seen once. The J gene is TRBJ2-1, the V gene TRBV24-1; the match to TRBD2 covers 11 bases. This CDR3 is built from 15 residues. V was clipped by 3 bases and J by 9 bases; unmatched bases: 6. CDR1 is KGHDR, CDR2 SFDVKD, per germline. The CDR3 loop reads CATSDRLAGRGEQFF. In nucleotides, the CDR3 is TGTGCCACCAGTGATAGACTAGCGGGGCGTGGTGAGCAGTTCTTC.

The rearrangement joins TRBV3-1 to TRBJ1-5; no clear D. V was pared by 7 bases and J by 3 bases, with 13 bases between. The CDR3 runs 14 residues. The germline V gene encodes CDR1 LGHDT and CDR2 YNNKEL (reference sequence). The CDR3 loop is CASTRGLNNQPQHF. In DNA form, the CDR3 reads TGTGCCAGCACCCGCGGACTCAACAATCAGCCCCAGCATTTT.

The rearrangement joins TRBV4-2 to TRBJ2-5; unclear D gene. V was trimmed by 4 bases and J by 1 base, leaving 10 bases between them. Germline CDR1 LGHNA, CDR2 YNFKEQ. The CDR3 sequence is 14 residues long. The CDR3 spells CASSPGQSQETQYF. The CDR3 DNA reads TGTGCCAGCAGCCCCGGGCAGTCCCAAGAGACCCAGTACTTC.

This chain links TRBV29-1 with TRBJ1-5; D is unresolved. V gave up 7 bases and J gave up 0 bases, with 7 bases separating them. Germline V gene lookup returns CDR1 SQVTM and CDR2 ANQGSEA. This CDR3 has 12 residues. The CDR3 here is CSGGNSNQPQHF. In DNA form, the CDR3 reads TGCAGCGGGGGAAATAGCAATCAGCCCCAGCATTTT.

The CDR3 sequence: CATSDFQGLMGTGELFF. Written as DNA, the CDR3 is TGTGCCACCAGTGATTTTCAGGGTCTCATGGGGACCGGGGAGCTGTTTTTT. V gene TRBV24-1 combines with J gene TRBJ2-2, with D perhaps TRBD1 (5 bases). This CDR3 is built from 17 residues. With 1 base removed from V and 5 bases from J, the gap between germline ends came to 16 bases. Germline V gene lookup returns CDR1 KGHDR and CDR2 SFDVKD.

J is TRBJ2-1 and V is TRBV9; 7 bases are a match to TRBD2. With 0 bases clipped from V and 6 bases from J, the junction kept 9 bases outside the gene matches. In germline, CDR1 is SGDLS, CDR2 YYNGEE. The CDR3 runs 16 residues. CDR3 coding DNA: TGTGCCAGCAGCGTAGTGGGAGGGAGGGCGGTCAATGAGCAGTTCTTC. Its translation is CASSVVGGRAVNEQFF.

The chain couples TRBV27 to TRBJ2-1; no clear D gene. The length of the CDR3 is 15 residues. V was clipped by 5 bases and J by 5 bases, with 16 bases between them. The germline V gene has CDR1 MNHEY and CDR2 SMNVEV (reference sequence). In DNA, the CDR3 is TGTGCCAGCAGTAATCCGGCCCCAGCCCACAATGAGCAGTTCTTC. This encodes CASSNPAPAHNEQFF.

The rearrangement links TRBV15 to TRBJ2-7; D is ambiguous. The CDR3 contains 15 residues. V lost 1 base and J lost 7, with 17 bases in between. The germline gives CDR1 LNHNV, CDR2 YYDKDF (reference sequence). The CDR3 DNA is TGTGCCACCAGCAGAGGGAAACCATTGTTGAGTGAGCAGTACTTC. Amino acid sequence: CATSRGKPLLSEQYF. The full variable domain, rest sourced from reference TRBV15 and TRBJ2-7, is DAMVIQNPRYQVTQFGKPVTLSCSQTLNHNVMYWYQQKSSQAPKLLFHYYDKDFNNEADTPDNFQSRRPNTSFCFLDIRSPGLGDTAMYLCATSRGKPLLSEQYFGPGTRLTVT.

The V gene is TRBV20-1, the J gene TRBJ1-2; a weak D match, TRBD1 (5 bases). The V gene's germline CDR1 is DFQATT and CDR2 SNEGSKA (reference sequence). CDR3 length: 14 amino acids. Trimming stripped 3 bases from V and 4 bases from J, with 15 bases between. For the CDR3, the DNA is TGCAGTGCTAGTTCACGGGGGGTTGCCTATGGCTACACCTTC. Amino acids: CSASSRGVAYGYTF.

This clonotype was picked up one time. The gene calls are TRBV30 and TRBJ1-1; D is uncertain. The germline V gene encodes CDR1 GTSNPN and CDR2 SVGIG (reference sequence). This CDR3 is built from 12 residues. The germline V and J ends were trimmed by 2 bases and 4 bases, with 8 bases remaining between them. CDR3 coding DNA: TGTGCCTGGAGTAGAGGTCGCACTGAAGCTTTCTTT. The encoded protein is CAWSRGRTEAFF.

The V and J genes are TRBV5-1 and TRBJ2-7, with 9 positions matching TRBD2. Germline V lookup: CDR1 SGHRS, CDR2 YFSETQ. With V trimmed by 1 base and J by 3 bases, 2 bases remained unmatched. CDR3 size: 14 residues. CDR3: CASSLLAGNYEQYF. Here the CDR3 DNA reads TGCGCCAGCAGCTTGCTAGCGGGAAACTACGAGCAGTACTTC. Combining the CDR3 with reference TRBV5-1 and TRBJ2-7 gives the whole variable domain KAGVTQTPRYLIKTRGQQVTLSCSPISGHRSVSWYQQTPGQGLQFLFEYFSETQRNKGNFPGRFSGRQFSNSRSEMNVSTLELGDSALYLCASSLLAGNYEQYFGPGTRLTVT.

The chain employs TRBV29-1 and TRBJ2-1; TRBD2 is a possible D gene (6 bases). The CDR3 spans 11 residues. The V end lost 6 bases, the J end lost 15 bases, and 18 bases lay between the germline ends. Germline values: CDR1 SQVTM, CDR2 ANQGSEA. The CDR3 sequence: CSVDNGGWRFF. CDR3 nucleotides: TGCAGCGTAGATAATGGGGGGTGGCGGTTCTTC.

Here the CDR3 reads CASSLTRRAYEQYF. The DNA for the CDR3 is TGTGCCAGCAGCCTTACTCGTAGGGCCTACGAGCAGTACTTC. V and J are TRBV2 and TRBJ2-7; no definite D call. CDR1 is SNHLY, CDR2 FYNNEI, per germline. The V and J ends lost 6 bases and 2 bases respectively, with 14 bases between them. The CDR3 is made up of 14 amino acids.

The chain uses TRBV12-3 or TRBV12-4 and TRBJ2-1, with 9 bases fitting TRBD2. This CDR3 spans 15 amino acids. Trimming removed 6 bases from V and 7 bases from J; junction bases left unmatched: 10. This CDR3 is CASSNRLAASNEQFF. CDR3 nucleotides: TGTGCCAGCAGCAACCGACTAGCGGCCTCTAATGAGCAGTTCTTC.

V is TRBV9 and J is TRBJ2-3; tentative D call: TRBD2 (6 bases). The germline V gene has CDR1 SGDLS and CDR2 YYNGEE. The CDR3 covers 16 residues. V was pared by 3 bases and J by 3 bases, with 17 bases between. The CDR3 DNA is TGTGCCAGCAGCGATAACCTAAGGGGAGGAACAGATACGCAGTATTTT. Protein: CASSDNLRGGTDTQYF.